These 25 T cell receptor beta chains share one sample of origin, sequenced in a study of radiation and T cells in renal cell carcinoma. Assay used: immunoSEQ multiplex PCR; TCRdb lists only in-frame clones, some missing. In the table there are approximately 170,000 clones, roughly 90% of which are singletons. The time point here: blood 4 weeks post-SBRT, at nephrectomy. Treatment meaning: 15 Gy SBRT to primary tumor, nephrectomy 4 weeks later. Specimen: blood, collected from a patient whose treatment included radiotherapy and nephrectomy. These receptors all come from a woman between 45 and 60 years old with renal cell carcinoma.

J is TRBJ1-1 and V is TRBV7-9, with TRBD1 matching over 9 bases. In germline, CDR1 is SEHNR, CDR2 FQNEAQ (reference sequence). V was pared by 3 bases and J by 4 bases, with 3 bases of the junction left unmatched. The CDR3 sequence is 14 residues long. This chain's CDR3 is CASSFMDRGTEAFF. CDR3 nucleotides: TGTGCCAGCAGCTTTATGGACAGGGGCACTGAAGCTTTCTTT.

The rearrangement joins TRBV4-1 to TRBJ1-2; possible D gene TRBD1, 6 bases. The germline V gene has CDR1 MGHRA and CDR2 YSYEKL. V lost 3 bases and J 2 bases, leaving 25 bases between the germline ends. The CDR3 length is 19 residues. The CDR3 DNA reads as TGCGCCAGCAGCCACGACCTTCGAGGGGGATCCAGGGCCAACTATGGCTACACCTTC. Translated, it gives CASSHDLRGGSRANYGYTF.

As concerns this clone: The germline gene is not matched at one end of the junction; a read error may be the cause. The chain carries TRBV7-7 and TRBJ2-2; 9 bases match TRBD1. The CDR3 is 15 residues long. The germline gives CDR1 SSHAT, CDR2 FNYEAQ (reference sequence). The CDR3 DNA follows: TGTGCTAGCAGCCTCCGGGACAGGGATCACGGGGAGCTGTTTTTT. It codes for CASSLRDRDHGELFF.

The rearrangement links TRBV6-1 to TRBJ2-2; D unclear. Per germline, CDR1 MNHNS and CDR2 SASEGT. This CDR3 has 12 residues. The V gene lost 5 bases and the J gene lost 8 bases, with 9 bases spanning the gap. CDR3 in amino acids: CASSSGVGELFF. The CDR3 nucleotides are TGTGCCAGCAGTTCGGGTGTTGGGGAGCTGTTTTTT.

V gene TRBV6-5 combines with J gene TRBJ1-1, with 8 bases matching TRBD1. V lost 2 bases to trimming and J lost 7 bases; unmatched junction nucleotides: 9. The CDR3 contains 15 residues. Germline V lookup: CDR1 MNHEY, CDR2 SVGAGI. The CDR3 spells CASSYHGTGGGEAFF. The CDR3 DNA is TGTGCCAGCAGTTACCACGGGACAGGCGGAGGTGAAGCTTTCTTT.

This chain joins TRBV28 and TRBJ1-2; 7 positions agree with TRBD1. The CDR3 totals 13 residues. In germline, CDR1 is MDHEN, CDR2 SYDVKM. With 7 bases clipped from V and 4 bases from J, the junction kept 6 bases outside the gene matches. The CDR3 is CASMEGGVYGYTF. Written as DNA, the CDR3 is TGTGCCAGCATGGAAGGGGGCGTCTATGGCTACACCTTC.

This clone has only one observation. The chain has TRBV6-5 and TRBJ2-1; D possibly matches TRBD1 or TRBD2 (5 bases each). Germline V gene sequence: CDR1 MNHEY, CDR2 SVGAGI. Trimming took 2 bases from V and 7 from J, leaving 18 bases between them. This CDR3 is built from 16 residues. The CDR3 reads CASSYRDAAGSNEQFF. The DNA for the CDR3 is TGTGCCAGCAGTTACCGGGACGCGGCAGGGTCGAATGAGCAGTTCTTC.

This chain links TRBV6-6 with TRBJ1-2; the D is unclear. V lost 5 bases to trimming and J lost 1 base, with 17 bases between them. Germline V gene lookup returns CDR1 MNHNY and CDR2 SVGAGI (reference sequence). This CDR3 has 16 amino acids. The CDR3 bases are TGTGCCAGCAGTAAAACCTACAGAACATTTAACTATGGCTACACCTTC. Protein: CASSKTYRTFNYGYTF.

V usage is TRBV4-1 and J usage is TRBJ2-5, with 12 bases fitting TRBD2. Unmatched junction bases numbered 6, after V lost 0 bases and J lost 1 base. This CDR3 comprises 18 residues. Germline V CDR1 and CDR2: MGHRA, YSYEKL. CDR3 region: CASSQDRLAGGIQETQYF. CDR3 coding DNA: TGCGCCAGCAGCCAAGATCGGCTAGCGGGGGGGATCCAAGAGACCCAGTACTTC.

This clone appeared a few times. The chain joins TRBV7-8 to TRBJ1-5; no clear D gene. This CDR3 contains 13 residues. Deletions cut 5 bases from V and 0 bases from J, with 5 bases between. Germline V gene data show CDR1 as SGHVS and CDR2 as FQNEAQ. The CDR3 loop reads CASSLFSNQPQHF. The CDR3 DNA is TGTGCCAGCAGCCTCTTTAGCAATCAGCCCCAGCATTTT.

The rearrangement uses TRBV9 and TRBJ1-3, with D possibly matching TRBD1 (5 bases). Germline loops: CDR1 SGDLS, CDR2 YYNGEE. CDR3 size: 13 residues. The V end lost 1 base, the J end lost 3 bases, and 5 bases lay between the germline ends. The CDR3 region is CASSVTGGNTIYF. The CDR3, as DNA: TGTGCCAGCAGCGTAACAGGTGGAAACACCATATATTTT.

The chain links TRBV19 to TRBJ1-5; D unclear. Trimming cost V 6 bases and J 3 bases, with 9 bases left between them. The germline V gene has CDR1 LNHDA and CDR2 SQIVND (reference sequence). This CDR3 is 13 amino acids long. The CDR3 nucleotides read TGTGCCAGTAGCCCCGGTCTCAATCAGCCCCAGCATTTT. This sequence encodes CASSPGLNQPQHF. Using reference TRBV19 and TRBJ1-5 for the parts outside the CDR3, the full variable domain is DGGITQSPKYLFRKEGQNVTLSCEQNLNHDAMYWYRQDPGQGLRLIYYSQIVNDFQKGDIAEGYSVSREKKESFPLTVTSAQKNPTAFYLCASSPGLNQPQHFGDGTRLSIL.

For the CDR3, the DNA is TGTGCCAGCAGCGACGCACCGACAGGGAGAGGTGATGGCTACACCTTC. Translated: CASSDAPTGRGDGYTF. This chain uses TRBV9 with TRBJ1-2; 7 bases are shared with TRBD1. Trimming removed 3 bases from V and 6 bases from J; junction bases left unmatched: 14. Germline loops: CDR1 SGDLS, CDR2 YYNGEE. The CDR3 is 16 residues long.

J is TRBJ1-5 and V is TRBV9; D not certain. CDR1 SGDLS and CDR2 YYNGEE come from the germline V gene. The CDR3 has 13 residues. The V and J ends lost 1 base and 5 bases respectively, with 7 bases between them. The CDR3 loop is CASSVNEHQPQHF. The CDR3 nucleotides are TGTGCCAGCAGCGTAAATGAGCATCAGCCCCAGCATTTT.

The chain carries TRBV2 and TRBJ2-3, with 8 bases matching TRBD1. This CDR3 is 15 amino acids long. The J segment lost 4 bases and the V segment lost 7 bases, leaving 10 bases of the junction unmatched. Germline lookup yields CDR1 SNHLY and CDR2 FYNNEI. DNA of the CDR3: TGTGCCAGCAAGCCGGACAGGGACTTATCAGATACGCAGTATTTT. Its protein is CASKPDRDLSDTQYF.

The chain combines TRBV11-3 with TRBJ2-7; 7 bases agree with TRBD1. V dropped 5 bases and J dropped 6; count of bases not matched to a gene: 7. CDR3 length: 13 amino acids. Germline loops: CDR1 SGHNT, CDR2 YENEEA. CDR3 bases: TGTGCCAGCAGCCTGATACAGGGGAGCGAGCAGTACTTC. It encodes CASSLIQGSEQYF.

This chain joins TRBV25-1 and TRBJ1-4; maybe TRBD1 (5 bases). The CDR3 consists of 13 residues. Germline assignment: CDR1 MGHDK and CDR2 SYGVNS. V lost 2 bases, J lost 11 bases, and 12 bases lay in between. The CDR3 loop reads CASSEQGRWKLFF. For the CDR3, the DNA is TGTGCCAGCAGTGAACAGGGAAGGTGGAAACTGTTTTTT.

The CDR3 spells CAWSNGGGAPTPQETQYF. As DNA, the CDR3 is TGTGCCTGGAGTAATGGCGGGGGGGCACCGACACCTCAAGAGACCCAGTACTTC. V and J are TRBV30 and TRBJ2-5; 9 bases align to TRBD2. V trimming: 2 bases; J trimming: 2 bases; junction bases outside the gene matches: 15. The CDR3 is made up of 18 amino acids. The germline gives CDR1 GTSNPN, CDR2 SVGIG (reference sequence).

The sample holds a few counts of this clone. The chain employs TRBV10-2 and TRBJ1-2, with TRBD1 as a possible D gene (5 bases). Trimming took off 8 bases at V and 3 bases at J, with 10 bases between the two ends. Germline-derived CDR1 and CDR2 are WSHSY and SAAADI. This CDR3 region has 12 residues. CDR3: CASHGTDYGYTF. The CDR3, as DNA: TGCGCCAGCCATGGGACGGACTATGGCTACACCTTC.

This clone has only one observation. The rearrangement joins TRBV4-1 to TRBJ2-7; TRBD2 aligns across 10 bases. The CDR3 length is 17 residues. CDR1 and CDR2 from the germline V gene are MGHRA and YSYEKL. After removal of 2 bases from V and 3 bases from J, the junction contained 10 bases not matched to a gene. CDR3 loop: CASSQQSLAGARYEQYF. The CDR3 region has the DNA TGCGCCAGCAGCCAACAATCCCTAGCGGGGGCCCGCTACGAGCAGTACTTC.

This chain links TRBV6-5 with TRBJ1-6; 8 nucleotides line up with TRBD1. The germline V gene has CDR1 MNHEY and CDR2 SVGAGI. The CDR3 extends over 14 amino acids. Unmatched junction bases numbered 4, after V lost 5 bases and J lost 7 bases. CDR3 sequence (DNA): TGTGCCAGCAGTCGACAGGGGATGAATTCACCCCTCCACTTT. It translates to CASSRQGMNSPLHF.

The gene calls are TRBV6-1 and TRBJ2-3, with D possibly being TRBD2 (6 bases). The CDR3 runs to 14 residues. Germline assignment: CDR1 MNHNS and CDR2 SASEGT. V lost 0 bases and J 11 bases, leaving 15 bases between the germline ends. The CDR3 nucleotides read TGTGCCAGCAGTGAAGCCTTCAGTTCCGGGGGGCAGTATTTT. Translation: CASSEAFSSGGQYF.

This clone was observed a handful of times. CDR3 region: CASRGGLYGYTF. The CDR3 nucleotides read TGTGCCAGCCGAGGGGGCCTCTATGGCTACACCTTC. The chain carries TRBV5-4 and TRBJ1-2, with 7 bases identical to TRBD1. Germline-derived CDR1 and CDR2 are SGHNT and YYREEE (reference sequence). This CDR3 is 12 amino acids long. Trimming at V came to 7 bases and at J to 4 bases, leaving 4 bases not matched to a gene. Full variable domain (missing parts from reference TRBV5-4 and TRBJ1-2): ETGVTQSPTHLIKTRGQQVTLRCSSQSGHNTVSWYQQALGQGPQFIFQYYREEENGRGNFPPRFSGLQFPNYSSELNVNALELDDSALYLCASRGGLYGYTFGSGTRLTVV.

The chain uses TRBV19 and TRBJ2-1; D might be TRBD2 (6 bases). Germline CDR1 reads LNHDA; CDR2 reads SQIVND (reference sequence). The V gene lost 4 bases and the J gene lost 6 bases, with 19 bases spanning the gap. CDR3 length equals 16 residues. DNA of the CDR3: TGTGCCAGTAGTACATATCGTGGGGACTCCCCCAATGAGCAGTTCTTC. Translation gives CASSTYRGDSPNEQFF.

This chain links TRBV15 with TRBJ1-1, with D unclear. Trimming took off 0 bases at V and 8 bases at J, with 10 bases between the two ends. Germline V gene sequence: CDR1 LNHNV, CDR2 YYDKDF (reference sequence). The CDR3 runs to 13 residues. The DNA of the CDR3 is TGTGCCACCAGCAGAGATAGGAATGGCGAAGCTTTCTTT. Amino acids: CATSRDRNGEAFF.